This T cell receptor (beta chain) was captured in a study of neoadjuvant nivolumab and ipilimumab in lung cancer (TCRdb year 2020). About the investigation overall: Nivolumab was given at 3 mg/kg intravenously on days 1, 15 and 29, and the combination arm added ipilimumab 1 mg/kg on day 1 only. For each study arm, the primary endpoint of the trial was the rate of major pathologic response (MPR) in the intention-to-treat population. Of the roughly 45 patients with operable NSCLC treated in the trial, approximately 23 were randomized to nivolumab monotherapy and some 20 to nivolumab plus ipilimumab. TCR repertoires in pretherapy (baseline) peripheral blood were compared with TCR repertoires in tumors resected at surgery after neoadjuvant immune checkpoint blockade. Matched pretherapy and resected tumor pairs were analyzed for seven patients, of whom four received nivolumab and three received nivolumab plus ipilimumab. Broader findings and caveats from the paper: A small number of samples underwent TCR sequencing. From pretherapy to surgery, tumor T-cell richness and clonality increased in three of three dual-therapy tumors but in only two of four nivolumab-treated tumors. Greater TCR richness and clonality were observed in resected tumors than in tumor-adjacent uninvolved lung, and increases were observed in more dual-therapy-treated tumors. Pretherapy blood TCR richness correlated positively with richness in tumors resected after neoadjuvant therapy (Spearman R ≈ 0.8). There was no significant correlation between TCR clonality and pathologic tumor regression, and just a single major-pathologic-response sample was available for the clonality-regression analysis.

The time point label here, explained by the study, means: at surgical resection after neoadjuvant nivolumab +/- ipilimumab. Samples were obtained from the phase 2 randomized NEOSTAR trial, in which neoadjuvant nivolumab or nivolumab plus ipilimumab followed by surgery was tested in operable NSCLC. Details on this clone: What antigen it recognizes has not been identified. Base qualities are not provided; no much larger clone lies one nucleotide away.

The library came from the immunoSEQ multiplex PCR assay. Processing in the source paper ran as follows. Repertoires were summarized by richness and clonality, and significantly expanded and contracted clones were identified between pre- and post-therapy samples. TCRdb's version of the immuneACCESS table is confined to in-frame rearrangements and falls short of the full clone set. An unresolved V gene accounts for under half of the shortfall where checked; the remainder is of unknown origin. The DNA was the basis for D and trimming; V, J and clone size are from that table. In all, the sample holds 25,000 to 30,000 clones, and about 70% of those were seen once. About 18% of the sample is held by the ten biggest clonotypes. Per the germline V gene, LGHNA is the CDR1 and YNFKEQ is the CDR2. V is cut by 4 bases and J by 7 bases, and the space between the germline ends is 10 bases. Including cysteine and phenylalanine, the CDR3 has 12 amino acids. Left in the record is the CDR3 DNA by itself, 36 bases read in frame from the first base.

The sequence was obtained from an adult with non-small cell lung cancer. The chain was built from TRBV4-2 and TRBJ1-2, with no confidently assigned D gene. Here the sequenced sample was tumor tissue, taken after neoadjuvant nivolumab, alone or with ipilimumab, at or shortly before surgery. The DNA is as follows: TGTGCCAGCAGCCCGATAGGTGGTGGCTACACCTTC. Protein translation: CASSPIGGGYTF.